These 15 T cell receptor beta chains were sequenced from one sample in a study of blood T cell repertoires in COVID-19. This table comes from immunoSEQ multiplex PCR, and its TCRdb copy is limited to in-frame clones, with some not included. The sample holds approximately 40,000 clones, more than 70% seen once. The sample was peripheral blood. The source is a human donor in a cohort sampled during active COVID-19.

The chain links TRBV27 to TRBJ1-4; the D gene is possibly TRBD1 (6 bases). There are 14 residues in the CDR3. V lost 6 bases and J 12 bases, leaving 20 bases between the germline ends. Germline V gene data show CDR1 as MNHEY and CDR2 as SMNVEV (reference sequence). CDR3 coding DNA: TGTGCCAGCAGCCAAACTCCAACCAACAGGGAACTGTTTTTT. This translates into CASSQTPTNRELFF. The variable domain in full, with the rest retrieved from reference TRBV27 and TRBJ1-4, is EAQVTQNPRYLITVTGKKLTVTCSQNMNHEYMSWYRQDPGLGLRQIYYSMNVEVTDKGDVPEGYKVSRKEKRNFPLILESPSPNQTSLYFCASSQTPTNRELFFGSGTQLSVL.

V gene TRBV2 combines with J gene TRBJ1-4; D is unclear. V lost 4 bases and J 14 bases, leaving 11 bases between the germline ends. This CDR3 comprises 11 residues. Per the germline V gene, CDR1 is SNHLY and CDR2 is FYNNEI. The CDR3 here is CASSGETDLFF. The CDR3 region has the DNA TGTGCCAGCAGTGGGGAGACGGACCTGTTTTTT.

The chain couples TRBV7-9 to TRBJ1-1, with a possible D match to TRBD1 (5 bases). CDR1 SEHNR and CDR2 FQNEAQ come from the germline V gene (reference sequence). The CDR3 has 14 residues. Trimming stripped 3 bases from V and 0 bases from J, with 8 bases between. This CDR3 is CASSFGTLNTEAFF. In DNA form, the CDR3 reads TGTGCCAGCAGCTTCGGGACTCTGAACACTGAAGCTTTCTTT.

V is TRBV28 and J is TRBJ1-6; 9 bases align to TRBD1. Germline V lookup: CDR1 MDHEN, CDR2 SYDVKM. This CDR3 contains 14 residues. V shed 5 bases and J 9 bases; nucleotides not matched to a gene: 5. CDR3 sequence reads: CASSPGTGSSPLHF. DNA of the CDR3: TGTGCCAGCAGTCCCGGGACAGGGAGTTCACCCCTCCACTTT.

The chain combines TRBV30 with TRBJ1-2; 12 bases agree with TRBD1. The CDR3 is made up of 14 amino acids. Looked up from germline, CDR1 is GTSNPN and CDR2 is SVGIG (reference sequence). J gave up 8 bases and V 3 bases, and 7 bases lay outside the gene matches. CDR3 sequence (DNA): TGTGCCTGGAGGGGGGACAGGGGGCAGAGAGGCTACACCTTC. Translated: CAWRGDRGQRGYTF.

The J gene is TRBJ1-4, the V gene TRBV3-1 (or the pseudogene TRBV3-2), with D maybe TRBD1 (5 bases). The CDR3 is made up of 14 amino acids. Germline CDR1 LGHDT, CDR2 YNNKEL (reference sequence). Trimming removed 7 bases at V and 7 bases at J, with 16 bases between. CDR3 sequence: CASTRNPGSEKLFF. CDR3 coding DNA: TGTGCCAGCACCCGCAATCCAGGGTCTGAAAAACTGTTTTTT.

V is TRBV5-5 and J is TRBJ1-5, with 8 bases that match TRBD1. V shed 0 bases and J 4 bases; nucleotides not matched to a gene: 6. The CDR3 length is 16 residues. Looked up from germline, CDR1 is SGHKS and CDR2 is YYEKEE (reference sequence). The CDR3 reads CASSLGLGQVNQPQHF. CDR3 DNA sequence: TGTGCCAGCAGCTTGGGCCTGGGACAGGTAAATCAGCCCCAGCATTTT. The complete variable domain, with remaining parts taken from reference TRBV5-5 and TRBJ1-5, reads DAGVTQSPTHLIKTRGQQVTLRCSPISGHKSVSWYQQVLGQGPQFIFQYYEKEERGRGNFPDRFSARQFPNYSSELNVNALLLGDSALYLCASSLGLGQVNQPQHFGDGTRLSIL.

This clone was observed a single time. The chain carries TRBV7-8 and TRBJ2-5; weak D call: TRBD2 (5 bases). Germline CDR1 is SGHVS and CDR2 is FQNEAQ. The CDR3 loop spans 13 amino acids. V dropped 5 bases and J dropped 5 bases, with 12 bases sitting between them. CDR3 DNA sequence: TGTGCCAGCAGCCGTCTGGGCGGGGAGACCCAGTACTTC. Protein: CASSRLGGETQYF.

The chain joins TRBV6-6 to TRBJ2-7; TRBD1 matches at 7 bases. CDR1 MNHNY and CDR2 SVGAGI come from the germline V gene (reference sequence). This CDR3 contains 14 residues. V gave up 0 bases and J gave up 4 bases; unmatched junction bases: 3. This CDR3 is CASSYSGTVYEQYF. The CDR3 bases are TGTGCCAGCAGTTACTCCGGGACAGTATACGAGCAGTACTTC.

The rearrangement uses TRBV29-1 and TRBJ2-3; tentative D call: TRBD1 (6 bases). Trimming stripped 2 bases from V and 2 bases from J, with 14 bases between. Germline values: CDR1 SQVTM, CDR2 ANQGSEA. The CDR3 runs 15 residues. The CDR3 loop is CSVEKGDKYTDTQYF. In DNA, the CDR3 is TGCAGCGTTGAAAAAGGGGACAAATACACAGATACGCAGTATTTT.

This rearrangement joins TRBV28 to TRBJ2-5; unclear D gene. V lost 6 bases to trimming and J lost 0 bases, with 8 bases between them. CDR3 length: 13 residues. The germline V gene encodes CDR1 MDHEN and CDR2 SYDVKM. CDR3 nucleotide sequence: TGTGCCAGCAGCTCGGGTAACCAAGAGACCCAGTACTTC. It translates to CASSSGNQETQYF. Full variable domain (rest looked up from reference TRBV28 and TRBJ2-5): DVKVTQSSRYLVKRTGEKVFLECVQDMDHENMFWYRQDPGLGLRLIYFSYDVKMKEKGDIPEGYSVSREKKERFSLILESASTNQTSMYLCASSSGNQETQYFGPGTRLLVL.

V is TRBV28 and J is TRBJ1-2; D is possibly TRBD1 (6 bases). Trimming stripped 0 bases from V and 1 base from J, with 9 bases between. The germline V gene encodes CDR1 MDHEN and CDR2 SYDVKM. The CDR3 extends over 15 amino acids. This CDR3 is CASSLWGAVNYGYTF. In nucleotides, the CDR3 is TGTGCCAGCAGTTTATGGGGGGCCGTTAACTATGGCTACACCTTC.

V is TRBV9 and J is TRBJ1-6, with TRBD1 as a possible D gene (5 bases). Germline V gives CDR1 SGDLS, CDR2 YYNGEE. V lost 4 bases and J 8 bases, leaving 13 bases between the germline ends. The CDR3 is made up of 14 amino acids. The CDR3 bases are TGTGCCAGCAGCCTCGGGACTCGGGATTCACCCCTCCACTTT. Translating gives CASSLGTRDSPLHF.

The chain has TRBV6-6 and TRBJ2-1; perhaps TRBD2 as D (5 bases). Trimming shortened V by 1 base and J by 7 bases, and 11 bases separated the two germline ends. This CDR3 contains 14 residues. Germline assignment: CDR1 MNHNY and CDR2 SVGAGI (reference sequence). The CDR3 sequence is CASSYYSGGNEQFF. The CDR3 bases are TGTGCCAGCAGTTACTACTCCGGCGGGAATGAGCAGTTCTTC.

CDR3 DNA sequence: TGTGCCAGCAGCTTAGGATCAGATTCCTACGAGCAGTACTTC. It translates to CASSLGSDSYEQYF. The genes are TRBV7-8 and TRBJ2-7; D is uncertain. Germline V CDR1 and CDR2: SGHVS, FQNEAQ. With 1 base removed from V and 1 base from J, the gap between germline ends came to 8 bases. The CDR3 spans 14 residues.